Listed below are T cell receptor beta chains from one sample, sequenced in a study of blood T cell repertoires in COVID-19. Sequencing used immunoSEQ multiplex PCR; TCRdb keeps in-frame clones, though not all of them. The table has about 470,000 clones, roughly 90% seen once. Specimen: PBMCs or T cells enriched from blood (not recorded which). Source of these receptors: a woman younger than 35 who had recovered from COVID-19. The CDR3 runs from the conserved cysteine through the conserved F or W. D genes are given only for firm matches. Rows may omit the clone size; those that give it use once, few, many or a size class.

>TRBV4-2|TRBJ1-1|NA|NA
CASSQVYTEAFF
TGTGCCAGCAGCCAAGTATACACTGAAGCTTTCTTT
>TRBV19|TRBJ1-5|NA|NA
CASSMGATQPQHF
TGTGCCAGTAGTATGGGGGCGACCCAGCCCCAGCATTTT
>TRBV30|TRBJ1-1|TRBD1|NA
CAWSSPGTGIDEAFF
TGTGCCTGGAGTTCCCCCGGGACAGGGATTGATGAAGCTTTCTTT
>TRBV10-1|TRBJ2-1|TRBD2|NA
CASSEVAGGRGEQFF
TGCGCCAGCAGTGAGGTAGCGGGGGGGCGAGGTGAGCAGTTCTTC
>TRBV5-1|TRBJ2-5|TRBD1|once
CASSLSGGEETQYF
TGCGCCAGCAGCTTGTCAGGGGGCGAGGAGACCCAGTACTTC
>TRBV5-1|TRBJ2-2|TRBD1|NA
CASSLGQGAASFTGELFF
TGCGCCAGCAGCTTGGGCCAGGGGGCTGCCTCGTTTACCGGGGAGCTGTTTTTT
>TRBV14|TRBJ2-1|TRBD2|once
CASSRVRAGGSSYNEQFF
TGTGCCAGCAGCCGTGTTAGGGCGGGGGGTAGCTCCTACAATGAGCAGTTCTTC
>TRBV6-5|TRBJ2-7|NA|NA
CASRETATYEQYF
TGTGCCAGCAGGGAGACAGCCACCTACGAGCAGTACTTC
>TRBV11-2|TRBJ1-6|NA|NA
CASSLEQGYLNSPLHF
TGTGCCAGCAGCTTAGAGCAGGGATATCTGAATTCACCCCTCCACTTT
>TRBV29-1|TRBJ1-2|NA|NA
CSVGEQGAANYGYTF
TGCAGCGTTGGGGAACAGGGAGCGGCCAACTATGGCTACACCTTC
>TRBV10-3|TRBJ1-2|TRBD1|NA
CASYPGTGGGLDYGYTF
TGTGCCTCCTATCCCGGGACAGGGGGCGGCTTAGACTATGGCTACACCTTC
>TRBV4-1|TRBJ1-3|NA|NA
CASSQVGAGNTIYF
TGCGCCAGCAGCCAAGTAGGGGCTGGAAACACCATATATTTT
>TRBV6-4|TRBJ2-3|NA|NA
CASSDGATDTQYF
TGTGCCAGCAGTGACGGGGCGACGGATACGCAGTATTTT
>TRBV29-1|TRBJ2-7|NA|NA
CSVKRRWGVDYEQYF
TGCAGCGTTAAACGACGGTGGGGAGTAGACTACGAGCAGTACTTC
>TRBV4-1|TRBJ2-1|NA|NA
CASSQDGDSPKQFF
TGCGCCAGCAGCCAAGATGGGGACTCCCCGAAGCAGTTCTTC
>TRBV24-1|TRBJ1-6|NA|NA
CATSDAPRQAYNSPLHF
TGTGCCACCAGTGACGCCCCAAGACAGGCTTATAATTCACCCCTCCACTTT
>TRBV5-1|TRBJ1-3|NA|NA
CASSWDTSSGNTIYF
TGCGCCAGCAGCTGGGACACCAGCTCTGGAAACACCATATATTTT
>TRBV30|TRBJ1-2|NA|NA
CAWNTGVAVGYTF
TGTGCCTGGAATACAGGAGTTGCCGTTGGCTACACCTTC
>TRBV9|TRBJ2-7|NA|NA
CASSVGVGIGAYEQYF
TGTGCCAGCAGCGTAGGGGTCGGAATAGGGGCTTACGAGCAGTACTTC
>TRBV6-5|TRBJ2-1|TRBD1|NA
CASSPQGESYNEQFF
TGTGCCAGCAGTCCTCAGGGGGAATCCTACAATGAGCAGTTCTTC
>TRBV12-3/TRBV12-4|TRBJ1-5|NA|NA
CASSSEENQPQHF
TGTGCCAGCAGTTCCGAGGAGAATCAGCCCCAGCATTTT
>TRBV7-2|TRBJ2-2|TRBD1|NA
CASSPTGGRSGELFF
TGTGCCAGCAGCCCGACAGGGGGAAGGTCCGGGGAGCTGTTTTTT
>TRBV2|TRBJ2-5|TRBD1|NA
CASSLGQGSRQETQYF
TGTGCCAGCAGCCTAGGACAGGGGTCCCGCCAAGAGACCCAGTACTTC
>TRBV19|TRBJ2-2|TRBD2|once
CASSYRGENTGELFF
TGTGCCAGTAGTTATCGGGGGGAGAACACCGGGGAGCTGTTTTTT
>TRBV30|TRBJ1-5|TRBD1|NA
CAWSAGQGNQPQHF
TGTGCCTGGAGTGCCGGACAGGGGAATCAGCCCCAGCATTTT
>TRBV15|TRBJ2-7|NA|NA
CATSRDEALEQYF
TGTGCCACCAGCAGAGATGAGGCTCTCGAGCAGTACTTC
>TRBV7-9|TRBJ2-5|NA|once
CASTLGAQETQYF
TGTGCCAGCACCTTGGGAGCTCAAGAGACCCAGTACTTC
>TRBV21-1|TRBJ1-5|NA|NA
CASSNPSTGVDLGGNQPQHF
TGTGCCAGCAGCAACCCGTCGACAGGGGTGGACCTTGGTGGCAATCAGCCCCAGCATTTT
>TRBV6-5|TRBJ2-1|NA|few
CASSYRLDSHEQFF
TGTGCCAGCAGTTACCGGCTTGACAGCCATGAGCAGTTCTTC
>TRBV28|TRBJ1-6|NA|NA
CASTFSSSYNSPLHF
TGTGCCAGCACCTTTTCTAGCTCCTATAATTCACCCCTCCACTTT
>TRBV30|TRBJ1-5|TRBD1|NA
CAWSKPGQLFNQPQHF
TGTGCCTGGTCAAAACCGGGACAGCTATTTAATCAGCCCCAGCATTTT
>TRBV2|TRBJ1-2|TRBD1|NA
CASRGQGASGYTF
TGTGCCAGCAGAGGACAGGGGGCGTCGGGCTACACCTTC
>TRBV6-4|TRBJ1-2|NA|few
CASSRRNGDGYTF
TGTGCCAGCAGTCGCAGGAACGGGGATGGCTACACCTTC
>TRBV19|TRBJ1-5|NA|NA
CASRGREGNQPQHF
TGTGCCAGTAGGGGCAGGGAGGGCAATCAGCCCCAGCATTTT
>TRBV28|TRBJ2-5|TRBD1|NA
CASSRDRGGEETQYF
TGTGCCAGCAGTAGGGACAGGGGCGGCGAAGAGACCCAGTACTTC
>TRBV7-2|TRBJ2-3|TRBD2|NA
CASSLRARGGGPYTQYF
TGTGCCAGCAGCTTACGCGCGCGAGGCGGGGGGCCATATACGCAGTATTTT
>TRBV18|TRBJ2-1|TRBD1|few
CASSEQGAQGEQFF
TGTGCCAGCTCCGAACAGGGGGCGCAGGGTGAGCAGTTCTTC
>TRBV27|TRBJ1-5|NA|NA
CASSPGRGLNQPQHF
TGTGCCAGCAGCCCGGGGAGGGGACTCAATCAGCCCCAGCATTTT